One and the same sample provided the 8 T cell receptor beta chains below, sequenced in a study of cytomegalovirus exposure and HLA in healthy donors. The PCR used 60 Vbeta and 13 Jbeta primers. The method was immunoSEQ multiplex PCR; TCRdb's version includes in-frame clones alone and lacks a portion of them. The table lists under 200,000 clones, over 75% of them singletons. Sequences were obtained from PBMCs. Receptors originate from a woman aged 50 to 60 in good health and CMV-seronegative.

The gene calls are TRBV7-3 and TRBJ2-5; 13 nucleotides agree with TRBD2. CDR1 is SGHTA, CDR2 FQGTGA, per germline. With V trimmed by 5 bases and J by 5 bases, 5 bases remained unmatched. This CDR3 region has 15 residues. Written as DNA, the CDR3 is TGTGCCAGCAGCCCTACTAGCGGGAGGGGGGAGACCCAGTACTTC. Amino acids: CASSPTSGRGETQYF.

The chain recombines TRBV11-2 with TRBJ2-5, with D unclear. Trimming took off 0 bases at V and 2 bases at J, with 10 bases between the two ends. This CDR3 comprises 15 residues. The germline V gene has CDR1 SGHAT and CDR2 FQNNGV. CDR3 in DNA: TGTGCCAGCAGCTTAGAATGGGCAGGACAAGAGACCCAGTACTTC. Protein sequence: CASSLEWAGQETQYF. The variable domain in full, completed from reference TRBV11-2 and TRBJ2-5, reads EAGVAQSPRYKIIEKRQSVAFWCNPISGHATLYWYQQILGQGPKLLIQFQNNGVVDDSQLPKDRFSAERLKGVDSTLKIQPAKLEDSAVYLCASSLEWAGQETQYFGPGTRLLVL.

V usage is TRBV6-5 and J usage is TRBJ2-7, with D unresolved. From germline, CDR1 is MNHEY and CDR2 SVGAGI. The CDR3 sequence is 14 residues long. V was pared by 6 bases and J by 1 base, with 13 bases between. The CDR3 spells CASRTLRQSYEQYF. The CDR3 coding sequence is TGTGCCAGCAGGACCTTGAGGCAGTCCTACGAGCAGTACTTC.

This chain connects TRBV29-1 to TRBJ2-2, with D perhaps matching TRBD2 (7 bases). Germline values: CDR1 SQVTM, CDR2 ANQGSEA. CDR3 length: 14 amino acids. The ends were cut back, 4 bases at V and 4 bases at J, with 13 bases in the middle. In DNA, the CDR3 is TGCAGCGTTGGACGGGGAGGGGGCACCGGGGAGCTGTTTTTT. Encoded protein: CSVGRGGGTGELFF.

The gene calls are TRBV4-3 and TRBJ1-4; 7 positions match TRBD1. CDR1 and CDR2 from the germline V gene are LGHNA and YSLEER. The ends lost 1 base at V and 7 bases at J; junction bases unmatched: 9. This CDR3 is built from 16 residues. CDR3 sequence (DNA): TGCGCCAGCAGCCAAGGAATGACAGGGATGAGTGAAAAACTGTTTTTT. Translated: CASSQGMTGMSEKLFF.

V gene TRBV7-9 combines with J gene TRBJ2-4, with D tentatively TRBD1 (6 bases). The CDR3 has 15 residues. The germline gives CDR1 SEHNR, CDR2 FQNEAQ (reference sequence). V dropped 1 base and J dropped 6 bases, with 13 bases sitting between them. CDR3 sequence (DNA): TGTGCCAGCAGCTTAGAAGGAACAGGGAGAAACATTCAGTACTTC. Its protein is CASSLEGTGRNIQYF.

The chain is built from TRBV28 and TRBJ2-1; maybe TRBD2 (5 bases). V was cut by 3 bases and J by 8 bases, with 14 bases left in between. Germline V gives CDR1 MDHEN, CDR2 SYDVKM. This CDR3 region has 14 residues. The CDR3 sequence is CASSFWESRYEQFF. The CDR3 bases are TGTGCCAGCAGTTTCTGGGAGTCCCGTTATGAGCAGTTCTTC.

This chain links TRBV6-1 with TRBJ1-5, with D possibly being TRBD1 (6 bases). CDR1 MNHNS and CDR2 SASEGT come from the germline V gene. Trimming cost V 7 bases and J 16 bases, with 26 bases left between them. The CDR3 runs to 14 residues. As DNA, the CDR3 is TGTGCCAGCATCCTCCGTAGGACAGTGGACGTTACACATTTT. Residues: CASILRRTVDVTHF.